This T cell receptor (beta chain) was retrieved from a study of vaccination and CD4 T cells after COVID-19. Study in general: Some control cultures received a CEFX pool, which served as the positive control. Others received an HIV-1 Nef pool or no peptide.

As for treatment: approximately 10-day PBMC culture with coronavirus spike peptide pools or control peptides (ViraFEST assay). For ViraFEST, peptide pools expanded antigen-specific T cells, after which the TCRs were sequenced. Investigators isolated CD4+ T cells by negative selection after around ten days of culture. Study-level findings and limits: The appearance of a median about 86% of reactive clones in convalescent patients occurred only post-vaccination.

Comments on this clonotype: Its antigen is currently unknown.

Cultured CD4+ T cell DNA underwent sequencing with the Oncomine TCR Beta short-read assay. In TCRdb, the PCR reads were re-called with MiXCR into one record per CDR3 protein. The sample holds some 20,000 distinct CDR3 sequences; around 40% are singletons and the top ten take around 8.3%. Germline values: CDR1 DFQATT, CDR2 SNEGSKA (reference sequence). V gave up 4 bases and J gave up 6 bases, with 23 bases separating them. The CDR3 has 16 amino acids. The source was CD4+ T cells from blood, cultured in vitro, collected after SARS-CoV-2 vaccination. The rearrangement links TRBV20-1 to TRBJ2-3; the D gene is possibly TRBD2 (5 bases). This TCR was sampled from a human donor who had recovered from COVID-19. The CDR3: CSATSWPELRGDTQYF. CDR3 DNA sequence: TGCAGTGCTACCTCATGGCCGGAACTCAGAGGGGATACGCAGTATTTT.